This T cell receptor (beta chain) was captured by sequencing in a study of blood T cell repertoires in COVID-19. This CDR3 is 13 amino acids long. The germline gives CDR1 MDHEN, CDR2 SYDVKM. Trimming shortened V by 6 bases and J by 1 base, and 9 bases separated the two germline ends. Measured with immunoSEQ multiplex PCR; TCRdb has only the in-frame clones, and not every one. The sample yields 200,000 to 250,000 clones, 87% seen once. The chain links TRBV28 to TRBJ1-1; D is ambiguous. The sequence derives from a man aged 30 to 39 who had recovered from COVID-19. Input material: PBMCs or T cells enriched from blood (not recorded which). Here the CDR3 reads CASSYPGNTEAFF. The CDR3 nucleotides are TGTGCCAGCAGCTATCCAGGGAACACTGAAGCTTTCTTT.